These T cell receptor beta chains were read from a single sample in a study of identical twins. TCRdb analysed the 5' RACE reads with MiXCR anew, one entry per CDR3 protein. The sample has approximately 590,000 distinct CDR3 sequences, approximately 9.6% seen once. The same sample was also studied in work on yellow fever vaccine responses in identical twins.

Sequences were obtained from PBMCs. All receptors come from a woman between 18 and 29 years old in good health. CDR3s include the opening cysteine and the closing phenylalanine or tryptophan. D genes are given only for firm matches. Rows give clone size only sometimes, using once, few, many, or a class for an expanded clone.

J: TRBJ2-1
V: TRBV12-3/TRBV12-4
size: few
D: TRBD2
CDR3: CASSRTSGDPKQFF
DNA: TGTGCCAGCAGCCGGACTAGCGGGGACCCGAAGCAGTTCTTC

J: TRBJ2-1
V: TRBV5-1
size: NA
D: TRBD2
CDR3: CASSLMGLAGGLGNEQFF
DNA: TGCGCCAGCAGCTTGATGGGGCTAGCGGGGGGGCTCGGCAATGAGCAGTTCTTC

J: TRBJ2-7
V: TRBV7-9
size: few
D: NA
CDR3: CASSDGTYEQYF
DNA: TGTGCCAGTTCCGACGGGACCTACGAGCAGTACTTC

J: TRBJ2-3
V: TRBV5-1
size: few
D: TRBD2
CDR3: CASSLRTSGGSSTDTQYF
DNA: TGCGCCAGCAGCTTGCGCACTAGCGGGGGGTCAAGCACAGATACGCAGTATTTT

J: TRBJ2-7
V: TRBV7-2
size: NA
D: TRBD2
CDR3: CASSRSVGGAGEQYF
DNA: TGTGCCAGCAGCCGTTCTGTCGGGGGGGCCGGCGAGCAGTACTTC

J: TRBJ1-1
V: TRBV5-1
size: many
D: NA
CDR3: CASSLGTALEAFF
DNA: TGCGCCAGCAGCTTGGGGACAGCACTAGAAGCTTTCTTT

J: TRBJ2-2
V: TRBV4-2
size: NA
D: NA
CDR3: CASSQGGETFTGELFF
DNA: TGTGCCAGCAGCCAGGGGGGAGAGACGTTTACCGGGGAGCTGTTTTTT

J: TRBJ2-7
V: TRBV28
size: NA
D: TRBD1
CDR3: CASSFLGQGPYEQYF
DNA: TGTGCCAGCAGTTTTTTGGGACAGGGTCCCTACGAGCAGTACTTC

J: TRBJ1-5
V: TRBV28
size: few
D: NA
CDR3: CASSSPGGGSNQPQHF
DNA: TGTGCCAGCAGTTCCCCCGGGGGGGGATCCAATCAGCCCCAGCATTTT

J: TRBJ1-4
V: TRBV7-9
size: many
D: NA
CDR3: CASTPGFMEEKLFF
DNA: TGTGCCAGCACCCCCGGATTTATGGAAGAAAAACTGTTTTTT

J: TRBJ2-2
V: TRBV29-1
size: few
D: NA
CDR3: CSVVLAGVAGELFF
DNA: TGCAGCGTTGTATTGGCAGGGGTTGCCGGGGAGCTGTTTTTT

J: TRBJ2-1
V: TRBV5-1
size: few
D: NA
CDR3: CASSLEQTANEQFF
DNA: TGCGCCAGCAGCTTGGAGCAGACAGCTAATGAGCAGTTCTTC

J: TRBJ2-3
V: TRBV6-2/TRBV6-3
size: few
D: TRBD2
CDR3: CASSSSGSGDTQYF
DNA: TGTGCCAGCAGTTCGAGCGGGAGTGGGGATACGCAGTATTTT

J: TRBJ2-1
V: TRBV5-5
size: NA
D: NA
CDR3: CASRIIGDNEQFF
DNA: TGTGCCAGCAGGATCATAGGGGACAATGAGCAGTTCTTC

J: TRBJ2-7
V: TRBV11-3
size: NA
D: NA
CDR3: CASSPKGPASSYEQYF
DNA: TGTGCCAGCAGCCCCAAGGGACCCGCGAGCTCCTACGAGCAGTACTTC

J: TRBJ2-2
V: TRBV12-3/TRBV12-4
size: many
D: TRBD1
CDR3: CASSSDRGRMYTGELFF
DNA: TGTGCCAGCAGTTCGGACAGGGGGCGAATGTACACCGGGGAGCTGTTTTTT

J: TRBJ1-4
V: TRBV27
size: few
D: NA
CDR3: CASRYGRANEKLFF
DNA: TGTGCCAGCAGATACGGACGTGCTAATGAAAAACTGTTTTTT

J: TRBJ1-5
V: TRBV7-9
size: many
D: NA
CDR3: CASSLDSSNQPQHF
DNA: TGTGCCAGCAGCTTAGACAGTAGCAATCAGCCCCAGCATTTT

J: TRBJ2-3
V: TRBV4-2
size: many
D: NA
CDR3: CASSPKTGQSDTQYF
DNA: TGTGCCAGCAGCCCGAAGACAGGACAGTCAGATACGCAGTATTTT

J: TRBJ2-7
V: TRBV27
size: many
D: NA
CDR3: CASSLALGLYEQYF
DNA: TGTGCCAGCAGTTTAGCGCTTGGACTCTACGAGCAGTACTTC

J: TRBJ2-1
V: TRBV12-3/TRBV12-4
size: many
D: TRBD2
CDR3: CASSSSGLSYNEQFF
DNA: TGTGCCAGCAGTTCTAGCGGACTCTCCTACAATGAGCAGTTCTTC

J: TRBJ1-1
V: TRBV5-1
size: many
D: TRBD1
CDR3: CASSLGDRVEDFF
DNA: TGCGCCAGCAGCTTGGGGGACAGGGTTGAGGATTTCTTT

J: TRBJ2-2
V: TRBV30
size: few
D: NA
CDR3: CAWRLASTGELFF
DNA: TGTGCCTGGAGGCTAGCGAGTACCGGGGAGCTGTTTTTT

J: TRBJ2-1
V: TRBV24-1
size: NA
D: TRBD2
CDR3: CATSDTASGGREQFF
DNA: TGTGCCACCAGTGATACGGCTAGCGGGGGCCGGGAGCAGTTCTTC

J: TRBJ2-7
V: TRBV7-2
size: many
D: TRBD1
CDR3: CASRKTGGPNEQYF
DNA: TGTGCCAGCAGAAAGACAGGGGGTCCCAACGAGCAGTACTTC

J: TRBJ2-3
V: TRBV24-1
size: few
D: NA
CDR3: CATRRDSTDTQYF
DNA: TGTGCCACCAGAAGGGACAGCACAGATACGCAGTATTTT

J: TRBJ2-1
V: TRBV24-1
size: NA
D: TRBD2
CDR3: CATSPRIGRAKFF
DNA: TGTGCCACCAGTCCCCGAATAGGGAGGGCCAAGTTCTTC

J: TRBJ2-4
V: TRBV3-1
size: NA
D: NA
CDR3: CASSQEPVNIQYF
DNA: TGTGCCAGCAGCCAAGAGCCAGTAAACATTCAGTACTTC

J: TRBJ2-7
V: TRBV5-1
size: NA
D: NA
CDR3: CASSLGDTLYEQYF
DNA: TGCGCCAGCAGCTTGGGGGACACACTCTACGAGCAGTACTTC

J: TRBJ2-5
V: TRBV29-1
size: few
D: NA
CDR3: CSVALSSQETQYF
DNA: TGCAGCGTTGCCCTTTCTAGTCAAGAGACCCAGTACTTC

J: TRBJ2-1
V: TRBV6-5
size: NA
D: TRBD2
CDR3: CASSSVPGLAGGPYNEQFF
DNA: TGTGCCAGCAGTTCCGTCCCGGGACTAGCGGGAGGGCCTTACAATGAGCAGTTCTTC

J: TRBJ2-5
V: TRBV25-1
size: few
D: NA
CDR3: CASSELRGPPETQYF
DNA: TGTGCCAGCAGTGAATTGCGGGGCCCCCCAGAGACCCAGTACTTC

J: TRBJ2-7
V: TRBV7-2
size: once
D: TRBD1
CDR3: CASSSDRGPTYEQYF
DNA: TGTGCCAGCAGCTCAGACAGGGGCCCTACCTACGAGCAGTACTTC

J: TRBJ2-3
V: TRBV9
size: NA
D: TRBD2
CDR3: CASSVASGRSDTQYF
DNA: TGTGCCAGCAGCGTAGCTAGCGGGAGGAGCGATACGCAGTATTTT

J: TRBJ2-7
V: TRBV20-1
size: many
D: NA
CDR3: CSARNPRYHEQYF
DNA: TGCAGTGCCAGAAACCCCAGATACCACGAGCAGTACTTC

J: TRBJ2-3
V: TRBV7-8
size: NA
D: NA
CDR3: CASSLEWSGDTQYF
DNA: TGTGCCAGCAGCTTAGAATGGTCGGGAGATACGCAGTATTTT

J: TRBJ2-7
V: TRBV7-8
size: few
D: NA
CDR3: CASSLVVRGLSSYEQYF
DNA: TGTGCCAGCAGCTTAGTCGTCCGGGGACTTAGCTCCTACGAGCAGTACTTC

J: TRBJ2-1
V: TRBV5-1
size: many
D: NA
CDR3: CASSPQPHLGEQFF
DNA: TGCGCCAGCAGCCCACAACCCCATCTCGGAGAGCAGTTCTTC

J: TRBJ2-3
V: TRBV2
size: NA
D: TRBD2
CDR3: CASRAIAGAGGTDTQYF
DNA: TGTGCCAGCAGGGCAATAGCGGGGGCGGGGGGCACAGATACGCAGTATTTT

J: TRBJ2-7
V: TRBV7-9
size: NA
D: NA
CDR3: CASSFPTGTSFYEQYF
DNA: TGTGCCAGCAGCTTCCCAACCGGGACGTCTTTCTACGAGCAGTACTTC

J: TRBJ2-5
V: TRBV4-2
size: few
D: NA
CDR3: CASSLWGKETQYF
DNA: TGTGCCAGCAGCCTCTGGGGAAAAGAGACCCAGTACTTC

J: TRBJ2-1
V: TRBV7-6
size: few
D: NA
CDR3: CASSPLGRNEQFF
DNA: TGTGCCAGCAGCCCCCTTGGACGGAATGAGCAGTTCTTC

J: TRBJ2-3
V: TRBV7-2
size: many
D: NA
CDR3: CASSLATAGRPSTDTQYF
DNA: TGTGCCAGCAGCTTAGCCACAGCAGGCCGCCCAAGCACAGATACGCAGTATTTT

J: TRBJ1-2
V: TRBV18
size: few
D: NA
CDR3: CASSPKGNYGYTF
DNA: TGTGCCAGCTCACCGAAAGGGAACTATGGCTACACCTTC

J: TRBJ2-1
V: TRBV12-3/TRBV12-4
size: NA
D: TRBD2
CDR3: CASSFAAGGLSEQFF
DNA: TGTGCCAGCAGTTTTGCAGCGGGGGGGTTGTCGGAGCAGTTCTTC

J: TRBJ2-1
V: TRBV24-1
size: few
D: NA
CDR3: CATSDSKGRGAPRNEQFF
DNA: TGTGCCACCAGTGACTCAAAGGGACGGGGGGCCCCGAGGAATGAGCAGTTCTTC

J: TRBJ2-3
V: TRBV27
size: many
D: NA
CDR3: CASSLWRGPTDTQYF
DNA: TGTGCCAGCAGTTTATGGCGGGGGCCCACAGATACGCAGTATTTT

J: TRBJ2-3
V: TRBV27
size: few
D: NA
CDR3: CASSSGASTDTQYF
DNA: TGTGCCAGCAGTTCTGGCGCGAGCACAGATACGCAGTATTTT

J: TRBJ2-4
V: TRBV20-1
size: many
D: NA
CDR3: CSARDSRAKNIQYF
DNA: TGCAGTGCTAGGGACAGTCGGGCCAAAAACATTCAGTACTTC

J: TRBJ2-3
V: TRBV12-3/TRBV12-4
size: many
D: NA
CDR3: CASSIIGTDTQYF
DNA: TGTGCCAGCAGCATCATTGGCACAGATACGCAGTATTTT

J: TRBJ2-7
V: TRBV7-9
size: NA
D: NA
CDR3: CASSLPLTGNPYEQYF
DNA: TGTGCCAGCAGCTTACCACTCACAGGGAACCCCTACGAGCAGTACTTC

J: TRBJ2-6
V: TRBV4-1
size: few
D: NA
CDR3: CASSQGVGAGANVLTF
DNA: TGCGCCAGCAGCCAAGGAGTAGGGGCTGGGGCCAACGTCCTGACTTTC